The 32 T cell receptor beta chains listed next were all sequenced from one sample in a study of cytomegalovirus exposure and HLA in healthy donors. Using immunoSEQ multiplex PCR, the repertoire was profiled, and TCRdb retains in-frame clones only, with some absent. The table includes 97,000 or so clones, approximately 95% detected once. What was sequenced was PBMCs. These receptors were collected from a young woman in good health and CMV-seronegative.

This chain links TRBV28 with TRBJ1-2, with 9 bases lining up with TRBD1. Germline CDR1 is MDHEN and CDR2 is SYDVKM. The V segment lost 5 bases and the J segment 5 bases; nucleotides outside the gene matches: 3. The CDR3 has 13 residues. Here the CDR3 DNA reads TGTGCCAGCAGTCAAGACAGGGGGTATGGCTACACCTTC. Its protein product is CASSQDRGYGYTF.

V is TRBV6-5 and J is TRBJ1-5, with D tentatively TRBD1 (6 bases). The CDR3 has 15 residues. In germline, CDR1 is MNHEY, CDR2 SVGAGI. V was clipped by 2 bases and J by 6 bases, with 14 bases between them. The CDR3 loop is CASSYDHRVGQPQHF. The CDR3 nucleotides are TGTGCCAGCAGTTACGATCACAGGGTAGGTCAGCCCCAGCATTTT.

This rearrangement joins TRBV19 to TRBJ1-2, with D unclear. The CDR3 is 14 residues long. Trimming shortened V by 1 base and J by 1 base, and 7 bases separated the two germline ends. Germline-derived CDR1 and CDR2 are LNHDA and SQIVND (reference sequence). The CDR3 is CASSIVTVNYGYTF. In DNA form, the CDR3 reads TGTGCCAGTAGTATAGTAACAGTTAACTATGGCTACACCTTC. The full variable domain, its missing parts supplied by reference TRBV19 and TRBJ1-2, is DGGITQSPKYLFRKEGQNVTLSCEQNLNHDAMYWYRQDPGQGLRLIYYSQIVNDFQKGDIAEGYSVSREKKESFPLTVTSAQKNPTAFYLCASSIVTVNYGYTFGSGTRLTVV.

V usage is TRBV5-1 and J usage is TRBJ1-1; D is uncertain. Trimming took 7 bases from V and 0 from J, leaving 10 bases between them. The CDR3 is 13 amino acids. Germline V gene sequence: CDR1 SGHRS, CDR2 YFSETQ. DNA for the CDR3: TGCGCCAGCGGTCCGGGAGTGAACACTGAAGCTTTCTTT. This translates into CASGPGVNTEAFF.

This sequence joins TRBV5-1 and TRBJ1-5, with TRBD1 matching over 7 bases. Looked up from germline, CDR1 is SGHRS and CDR2 is YFSETQ. CDR3 length equals 14 residues. V trimming: 4 bases; J trimming: 7 bases; junction bases outside the gene matches: 8. The CDR3 DNA reads as TGCGCCAGCAGCCCAGAGACAGGGAAGCAGCCCCAGCATTTT. Its protein product is CASSPETGKQPQHF.

This clone was seen just once. The chain has TRBV9 and TRBJ2-5; perhaps TRBD1 as D (6 bases). CDR3 length: 16 amino acids. V shed 2 bases and J shed 2 bases, with 16 bases lying between them. The germline V gene encodes CDR1 SGDLS and CDR2 YYNGEE. CDR3 sequence reads: CASSVGLGTTQETQYF. In DNA form, the CDR3 reads TGTGCCAGCAGCGTCGGACTGGGGACAACACAAGAGACCCAGTACTTC.

The chain recombines TRBV13 with TRBJ2-1; 7 positions agree with TRBD2. The V and J ends lost 4 bases and 10 bases, in that order; junction bases with no gene match: 7. From germline, CDR1 is PRHDT and CDR2 FYEKMQ (reference sequence). This CDR3 is built from 13 residues. CDR3 region: CASSWASGREQFF. CDR3 sequence (DNA): TGTGCCAGCAGCTGGGCTAGCGGACGGGAGCAGTTCTTC.

The chain links TRBV6-1 to TRBJ1-2, with TRBD1 identical over 8 bases. The V gene's germline CDR1 is MNHNS and CDR2 SASEGT. There are 13 residues in the CDR3. J gave up 6 bases and V 8 bases, and 8 bases lay outside the gene matches. For the CDR3, the DNA is TGTGCCAGCCGCCTACTGACAGGGGATGGCTACACCTTC. Its translation is CASRLLTGDGYTF.

The CDR3 coding sequence is TGTGCCAGCAGCCCCGGGACTAGCGGGAGAGGTTCCTACGAGCAGTACTTC. Its protein product is CASSPGTSGRGSYEQYF. V usage is TRBV7-9 and J usage is TRBJ2-7; 14 bases are shared with TRBD2. CDR3 length: 17 amino acids. J gave up 1 base and V 5 bases, and 7 bases lay outside the gene matches. Germline V lookup: CDR1 SEHNR, CDR2 FQNEAQ (reference sequence).

The V gene is TRBV30, the J gene TRBJ1-2, with D unclear. From germline, CDR1 is GTSNPN and CDR2 SVGIG (reference sequence). Trimming removed 3 bases from V and 4 bases from J, with 9 bases in between. CDR3 length: 12 amino acids. The CDR3 bases are TGTGCCTGGAGGGAAGGAGGCTATGGCTACACCTTC. It encodes CAWREGGYGYTF.

The chain recombines TRBV9 with TRBJ1-1; no reliable D call. The ends were cut back, 2 bases at V and 3 bases at J, with 11 bases in the middle. The CDR3 length is 14 residues. Per the germline V gene, CDR1 is SGDLS and CDR2 is YYNGEE. CDR3 residues: CASSVDGRDTEAFF. The CDR3 coding sequence is TGTGCCAGCAGCGTCGACGGGAGGGACACTGAAGCTTTCTTT.

The rearrangement uses TRBV29-1 and TRBJ2-7; D gene unclear. Trimming removed 5 bases at V and 0 bases at J, with 11 bases between. This CDR3 spans 13 amino acids. Germline values: CDR1 SQVTM, CDR2 ANQGSEA. The CDR3: CSVLTPGSYEQYF. The DNA for the CDR3 is TGCAGCGTTCTGACACCTGGCTCCTACGAGCAGTACTTC.

The chain links TRBV27 to TRBJ1-2; 7 nucleotides line up with TRBD1. Germline assignment: CDR1 MNHEY and CDR2 SMNVEV (reference sequence). This CDR3 is 14 amino acids long. Unmatched junction bases numbered 7, after V lost 6 bases and J lost 3 bases. This CDR3 is CASRPEQGYYGYTF. The CDR3 nucleotides are TGTGCCAGCAGGCCTGAACAGGGGTACTATGGCTACACCTTC.

The chain has TRBV5-6 and TRBJ2-5; D remains ambiguous. The CDR3 has 12 amino acids. Germline assignment: CDR1 SGHDT and CDR2 YYEEEE. Trimming took 7 bases from V and 7 from J, leaving 14 bases between them. The CDR3 reads CASGFSMGTQYF. The CDR3 nucleotides are TGTGCCAGCGGATTTAGCATGGGGACCCAGTACTTC.

V and J are TRBV2 and TRBJ2-2, with D perhaps TRBD1 (6 bases). Germline loops: CDR1 SNHLY, CDR2 FYNNEI. V gave up 5 bases and J gave up 6 bases, with 10 bases separating them. The CDR3 has 13 residues. The CDR3 loop is CASSLQGPGELFF. CDR3 bases: TGTGCCAGCAGTTTACAGGGCCCCGGGGAGCTGTTTTTT.

V usage is TRBV9 and J usage is TRBJ1-6; 7 positions agree with TRBD1. Per the germline V gene, CDR1 is SGDLS and CDR2 is YYNGEE. Trimming at V came to 0 bases and at J to 6 bases, leaving 3 bases not matched to a gene. This CDR3 is built from 15 residues. The CDR3 DNA is TGTGCCAGCAGCGTAGGTGCAGGGGGTAATTCACCCCTCCACTTT. Residues: CASSVGAGGNSPLHF.

This chain joins TRBV5-5 and TRBJ1-1, with D possibly matching TRBD1 (5 bases). Trimming left V 3 bases short and J 0 bases short, with 21 bases between. Germline V CDR1 and CDR2: SGHKS, YYEKEE (reference sequence). CDR3 length equals 18 residues. The CDR3 bases are TGTGCCAGCAGCTCAGCGGGTGTGACCGGGACGATGAACACTGAAGCTTTCTTT. Protein product: CASSSAGVTGTMNTEAFF.

The chain recombines TRBV5-1 with TRBJ2-2; tentatively, D is TRBD1 (6 bases). The ends were cut back, 1 base at V and 4 bases at J, with 11 bases in the middle. The CDR3 sequence is 15 residues long. Germline assignment: CDR1 SGHRS and CDR2 YFSETQ. The CDR3 DNA follows: TGCGCCAGCAGCTTGCGTGGACAGATCACCGGGGAGCTGTTTTTT. Translation gives CASSLRGQITGELFF. Drawing the rest from reference TRBV5-1 and TRBJ2-2, the complete variable domain is KAGVTQTPRYLIKTRGQQVTLSCSPISGHRSVSWYQQTPGQGLQFLFEYFSETQRNKGNFPGRFSGRQFSNSRSEMNVSTLELGDSALYLCASSLRGQITGELFFGEGSRLTVL.

The chain has TRBV2 and TRBJ1-1; possibly TRBD1 for D (6 bases). The ends were cut back, 7 bases at V and 1 base at J, with 10 bases in the middle. The CDR3 length is 13 residues. Germline V lookup: CDR1 SNHLY, CDR2 FYNNEI. In nucleotides, the CDR3 is TGTGCCAGCACCACAGGGCCGAACACTGAAGCTTTCTTT. This gives the protein CASTTGPNTEAFF.

The chain has TRBV9 and TRBJ2-2; TRBD2 matches at 16 bases. After removal of 1 base from V and 2 bases from J, the junction contained 17 bases not matched to a gene. This CDR3 has 23 residues. Germline V gene data show CDR1 as SGDLS and CDR2 as YYNGEE. The CDR3 DNA is TGTGCCAGCAGCGTACGGACGGACGGGACTAGCGGGAGGGCCATTTACAACACCGGGGAGCTGTTTTTT. It encodes CASSVRTDGTSGRAIYNTGELFF.

The chain couples TRBV19 to TRBJ2-7; 9 nucleotides line up with TRBD1. There are 15 residues in the CDR3. CDR1 is LNHDA and CDR2 is SQIVND in the germline V gene (reference sequence). Unmatched junction bases numbered 8, after V lost 8 bases and J lost 0 bases. The CDR3 DNA reads as TGTGCCAGTGGAATACAGGGGGCTACCTCCTACGAGCAGTACTTC. Translating gives CASGIQGATSYEQYF.

The gene calls are TRBV25-1 and TRBJ2-7, with D unclear. V lost 1 base, J lost 6 bases, and 10 bases lay in between. The V gene's germline CDR1 is MGHDK and CDR2 SYGVNS. The CDR3 consists of 13 residues. This CDR3 is CASSEFQRPEQYF. CDR3 bases: TGTGCCAGCAGTGAATTCCAGCGACCCGAGCAGTACTTC.

The chain couples TRBV7-2 to TRBJ1-2; 8 bases match TRBD1. The CDR3 is 15 residues long. After removal of 1 base from V and 8 bases from J, the junction contained 9 bases not matched to a gene. Germline V lookup: CDR1 SGHTA, CDR2 FQGNSA. This CDR3 reads CASSLDRQGYKGYTF. DNA for the CDR3: TGTGCCAGCAGCTTAGATAGACAGGGGTATAAGGGCTACACCTTC.

The chain links TRBV11-3 to TRBJ2-1; 7 bases fit TRBD2. V was clipped by 5 bases and J by 9 bases; unmatched bases: 7. Germline values: CDR1 SGHNT, CDR2 YENEEA. The CDR3 spans 13 residues. The CDR3 DNA is TGTGCCAGCAGCACCCCGACTAGCATTGAGCAGTTCTTC. This sequence encodes CASSTPTSIEQFF.

This clone was counted a single time. The V gene is TRBV7-9, the J gene TRBJ2-3, with 11 bases that match TRBD2. This CDR3 is 16 amino acids long. The ends lost 5 bases at V and 1 base at J; junction bases unmatched: 5. Germline CDR1 SEHNR, CDR2 FQNEAQ (reference sequence). CDR3: CASSVLAGGRTDTQYF. The CDR3 DNA sequence: TGTGCCAGCAGCGTCTTAGCGGGAGGGCGCACAGATACGCAGTATTTT.

This sequence joins TRBV11-3 and TRBJ1-1; D is possibly TRBD1 (5 bases). The CDR3 spans 13 residues. Trimming took off 3 bases at V and 10 bases at J, with 15 bases between the two ends. Germline loops: CDR1 SGHNT, CDR2 YENEEA. The CDR3 here is CASSLAGGEGAFF. In DNA form, the CDR3 reads TGTGCCAGCAGCTTGGCGGGGGGAGAAGGAGCTTTCTTT.

This chain joins TRBV19 and TRBJ2-2, with TRBD1 identical over 8 bases. J lost 7 bases, V lost 6 bases, and 13 bases had no gene match. The CDR3 has 16 amino acids. CDR1 and CDR2 (germline): LNHDA, SQIVND (reference sequence). The CDR3 region is CASSRPRDRRDGELFF. CDR3 sequence (DNA): TGTGCCAGTAGCAGACCTCGGGACAGGCGGGACGGGGAGCTGTTTTTT.

This clone was counted a single time. The rearrangement joins TRBV18 to TRBJ1-1; 7 nucleotides agree with TRBD1. CDR1 is KGHSH and CDR2 is LQKENI in the germline V gene. The CDR3 runs to 15 residues. The V and J ends lost 4 bases and 8 bases, in that order; junction bases with no gene match: 13. The CDR3 spells CASSRDRQGQIEAFF. The CDR3 nucleotides read TGTGCCAGCTCACGGGATAGACAGGGCCAGATCGAAGCTTTCTTT. The entire variable domain, with the rest obtained from reference TRBV18 and TRBJ1-1, is as follows: NAGVMQNPRHLVRRRGQEARLRCSPMKGHSHVYWYRQLPEEGLKFMVYLQKENIIDESGMPKERFSAEFPKEGPSILRIQQVVRGDSAAYFCASSRDRQGQIEAFFGQGTRLTVV.

J is TRBJ1-2 and V is TRBV15, with D perhaps TRBD1 (6 bases). CDR1 is LNHNV and CDR2 is YYDKDF in the germline V gene (reference sequence). This CDR3 is 14 amino acids long. Trimming took 1 base from V and 9 from J, leaving 15 bases between them. The chain's CDR3 is CATSRAGDGQRYTF. CDR3 nucleotides: TGTGCCACCAGCAGAGCGGGTGACGGACAGCGCTACACCTTC. Full variable domain (missing parts from reference TRBV15 and TRBJ1-2): DAMVIQNPRYQVTQFGKPVTLSCSQTLNHNVMYWYQQKSSQAPKLLFHYYDKDFNNEADTPDNFQSRRPNTSFCFLDIRSPGLGDTAMYLCATSRAGDGQRYTFGSGTRLTVV.

This clone was seen a single time. This rearrangement joins TRBV9 to TRBJ1-1; TRBD1 aligns across 9 bases. V trimming: 3 bases; J trimming: 8 bases; junction bases outside the gene matches: 2. The germline V gene has CDR1 SGDLS and CDR2 YYNGEE. The CDR3 length is 12 residues. The DNA for the CDR3 is TGTGCCAGCAGCGGGACAGGGGAAGAAGCTTTCTTT. Translating it yields CASSGTGEEAFF. The complete variable domain, with remaining parts taken from reference TRBV9 and TRBJ1-1, reads DSGVTQTPKHLITATGQRVTLRCSPRSGDLSVYWYQQSLDQGLQFLIQYYNGEERAKGNILERFSAQQFPDLHSELNLSSLELGDSALYFCASSGTGEEAFFGQGTRLTVV.

This chain connects TRBV9 to TRBJ1-1; 9 bases fit TRBD1. This CDR3 is 15 amino acids long. The germline gives CDR1 SGDLS, CDR2 YYNGEE. The trim removed 8 bases at V and 5 bases at J, leaving 13 bases unmatched. For the CDR3, the DNA is TGTGCCAGTAAACCGGGACAGGGCACGCGGACTGAAGCTTTCTTT. Translating gives CASKPGQGTRTEAFF.

This rearrangement joins TRBV27 to TRBJ2-7; tentatively, D is TRBD2 (5 bases). CDR1 is MNHEY, CDR2 SMNVEV, per germline (reference sequence). The CDR3 extends over 16 amino acids. Trimming removed 0 bases at V and 0 bases at J, with 12 bases between. The DNA of the CDR3 is TGTGCCAGCAGTTTATCGGGATCCGGGGACTCCTACGAGCAGTACTTC. Translating gives CASSLSGSGDSYEQYF.